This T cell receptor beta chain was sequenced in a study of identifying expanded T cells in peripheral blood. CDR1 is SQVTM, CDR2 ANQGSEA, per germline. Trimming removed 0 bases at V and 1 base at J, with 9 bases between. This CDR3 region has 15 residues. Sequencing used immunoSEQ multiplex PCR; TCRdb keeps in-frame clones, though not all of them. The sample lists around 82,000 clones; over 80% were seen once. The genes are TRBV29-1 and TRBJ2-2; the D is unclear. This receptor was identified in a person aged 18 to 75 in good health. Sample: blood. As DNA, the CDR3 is TGCAGCGTTGAAGATCACCAGCGGAACACCGGGGAGCTGTTTTTT. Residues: CSVEDHQRNTGELFF.